The 6 T cell receptor beta chains below all came from one sample that was sequenced in a study of T cell repertoires in cytomegalovirus infection. TCRdb analysed the reads with MiXCR anew, one entry per CDR3 protein. The sample lists about 770,000 distinct CDR3 sequences, 25% to 35% occurring once. Antigens of these TCRs are unknown. The source material was cultured CD8+ T cells from PBMCs, sampled from culture after CMV antigen stimulation. These receptors came from a human donor in good health (CMV status not recorded). Some clones in this sample may be carry-over from other donors' samples.

V and J are TRBV2 and TRBJ2-6; D perhaps matches TRBD2 (5 bases). V lost 5 bases, J lost 0 bases, and 29 bases lay in between. The CDR3 totals 22 residues. The germline gives CDR1 SNHLY, CDR2 FYNNEI. The CDR3 reads CASSFLSFPGTQPSSGANVLTF. CDR3 bases: TGTGCCAGCAGTTTCCTGTCATTCCCGGGAACCCAACCGAGCTCTGGGGCCAACGTCCTGACTTTC.

The sample holds a few counts of this clonotype. The V and J genes are TRBV27 and TRBJ2-5; the match to TRBD2 covers 8 bases. V shed 8 bases and J 3 bases; nucleotides not matched to a gene: 11. This CDR3 comprises 15 residues. Germline V gene lookup returns CDR1 MNHEY and CDR2 SMNVEV (reference sequence). In DNA form, the CDR3 reads TGTGCCAGCGGGAGGTTCGGGGGGGATAAAGAGACCCAGTACTTC. Residues: CASGRFGGDKETQYF.

The chain links TRBV6-1 to TRBJ1-1; 8 nucleotides match TRBD1. V was clipped by 5 bases and J by 6 bases; unmatched bases: 8. This CDR3 is 14 amino acids long. Germline V gene sequence: CDR1 MNHNS, CDR2 SASEGT. The CDR3 reads CASSWTGSPPEAFF. CDR3 bases: TGTGCCAGCAGTTGGACAGGGAGCCCGCCTGAAGCTTTCTTT.

V and J are TRBV27 and TRBJ2-1; 8 bases fit TRBD1. Germline CDR1 is MNHEY and CDR2 is SMNVEV (reference sequence). CDR3 size: 14 residues. V was pared by 0 bases and J by 10 bases, with 5 bases of the junction left unmatched. CDR3 sequence reads: CASSLSGRGREQFF. CDR3 DNA sequence: TGTGCCAGCAGTTTATCGGGCAGGGGGCGAGAGCAGTTCTTC.

The rearrangement joins TRBV7-9 to TRBJ2-7, with D possibly matching TRBD1 (5 bases). This CDR3 is 14 amino acids long. Germline CDR1 reads SEHNR; CDR2 reads FQNEAQ (reference sequence). V lost 2 bases to trimming and J lost 3 bases, with 11 bases between them. CDR3 sequence (DNA): TGTGCCAGCAGCTTAACAGACAGAGACTACGAGCAGTACTTC. This codes for CASSLTDRDYEQYF.

The CDR3 protein is CASSQSTGLGRETQYF. The CDR3 DNA sequence: TGTGCCAGCAGCCAGTCGACAGGGCTGGGGAGGGAGACCCAGTACTTC. V and J are TRBV14 and TRBJ2-5; weak D call: TRBD1 (7 bases). The germline CDR1 and CDR2 sequences are SGHDN and FVKESK. This CDR3 is 16 amino acids long. Trimming shortened V by 3 bases and J by 5 bases, and 19 bases separated the two germline ends.